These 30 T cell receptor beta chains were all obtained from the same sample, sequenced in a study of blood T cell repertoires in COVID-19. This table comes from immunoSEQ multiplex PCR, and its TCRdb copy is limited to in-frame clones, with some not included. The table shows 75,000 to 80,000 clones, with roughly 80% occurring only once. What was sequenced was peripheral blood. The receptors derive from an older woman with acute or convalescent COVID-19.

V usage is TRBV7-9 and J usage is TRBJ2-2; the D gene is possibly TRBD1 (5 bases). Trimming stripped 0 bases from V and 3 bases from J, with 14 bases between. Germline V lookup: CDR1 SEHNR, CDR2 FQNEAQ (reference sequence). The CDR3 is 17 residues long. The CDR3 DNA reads TGTGCCAGCAGCTTAGCGTTCCAGGGAACGTACACCGGGGAGCTGTTTTTT. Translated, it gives CASSLAFQGTYTGELFF. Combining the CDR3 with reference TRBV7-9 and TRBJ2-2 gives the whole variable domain DTGVSQNPRHKITKRGQNVTFRCDPISEHNRLYWYRQTLGQGPEFLTYFQNEAQLEKSRLLSDRFSAERPKGSFSTLEIQRTEQGDSAMYLCASSLAFQGTYTGELFFGEGSRLTVL.

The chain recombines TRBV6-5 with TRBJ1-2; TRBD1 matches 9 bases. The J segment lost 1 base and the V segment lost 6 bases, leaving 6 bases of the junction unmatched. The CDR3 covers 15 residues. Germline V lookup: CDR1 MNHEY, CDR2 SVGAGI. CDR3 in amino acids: CASRTGTGINYGYTF. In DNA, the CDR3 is TGTGCCAGCAGGACCGGGACAGGGATTAACTATGGCTACACCTTC.

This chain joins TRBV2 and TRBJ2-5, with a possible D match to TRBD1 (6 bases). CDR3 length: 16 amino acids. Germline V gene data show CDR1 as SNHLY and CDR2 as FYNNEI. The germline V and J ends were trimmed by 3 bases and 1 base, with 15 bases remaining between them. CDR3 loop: CASSEARTAFQETQYF. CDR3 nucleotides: TGTGCCAGCAGTGAGGCCAGGACAGCCTTCCAAGAGACCCAGTACTTC.

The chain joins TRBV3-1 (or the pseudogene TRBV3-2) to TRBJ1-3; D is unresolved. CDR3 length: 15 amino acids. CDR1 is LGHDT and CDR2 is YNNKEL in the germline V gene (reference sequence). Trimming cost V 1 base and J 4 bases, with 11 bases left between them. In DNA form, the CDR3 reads TGTGCCAGCAGCCAAGGATGGTCCGGGGGAAACACCATATATTTT. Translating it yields CASSQGWSGGNTIYF.

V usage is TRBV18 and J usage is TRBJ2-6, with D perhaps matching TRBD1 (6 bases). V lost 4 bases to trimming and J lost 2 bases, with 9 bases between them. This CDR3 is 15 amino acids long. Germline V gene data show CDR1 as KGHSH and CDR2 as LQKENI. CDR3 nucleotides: TGTGCCAGCTCACAGAAGGGGGCTGGGGCCAACGTCCTGACTTTC. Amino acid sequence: CASSQKGAGANVLTF.

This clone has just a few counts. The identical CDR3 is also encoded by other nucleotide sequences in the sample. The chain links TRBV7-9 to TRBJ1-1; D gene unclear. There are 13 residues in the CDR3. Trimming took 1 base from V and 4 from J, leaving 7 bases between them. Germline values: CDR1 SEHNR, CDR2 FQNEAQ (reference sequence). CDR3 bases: TGTGCCAGCAGCTTAGGGGGAGGCACTGAAGCTTTCTTT. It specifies CASSLGGGTEAFF.

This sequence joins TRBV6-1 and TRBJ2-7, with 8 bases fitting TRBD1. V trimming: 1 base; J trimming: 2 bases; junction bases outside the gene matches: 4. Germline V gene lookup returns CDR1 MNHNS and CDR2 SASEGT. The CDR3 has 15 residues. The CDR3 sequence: CASSEVLTGAYEQYV. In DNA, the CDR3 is TGTGCCAGCAGTGAAGTATTGACAGGGGCCTACGAGCAGTACGTC.

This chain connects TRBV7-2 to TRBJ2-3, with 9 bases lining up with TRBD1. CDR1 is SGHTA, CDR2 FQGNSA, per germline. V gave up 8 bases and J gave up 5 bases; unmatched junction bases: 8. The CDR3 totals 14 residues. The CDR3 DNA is TGTGCCAGCTCTATACAGGGGGCGGAAGATACGCAGTATTTT. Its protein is CASSIQGAEDTQYF.

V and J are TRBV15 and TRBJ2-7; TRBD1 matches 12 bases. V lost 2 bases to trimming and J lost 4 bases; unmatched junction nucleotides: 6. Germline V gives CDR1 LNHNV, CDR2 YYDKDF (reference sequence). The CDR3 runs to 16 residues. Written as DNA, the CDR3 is TGTGCCACCAGCAGACCAACGGGACAGGGGGCTTACGAGCAGTACGTC. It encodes CATSRPTGQGAYEQYV.

The CDR3 loop reads CASSSGQFAEAFF. CDR3 nucleotides: TGTGCCAGCAGCTCCGGACAGTTCGCTGAAGCTTTCTTT. The V gene is TRBV7-9, the J gene TRBJ1-1, with D perhaps TRBD1 (6 bases). Germline CDR1 is SEHNR and CDR2 is FQNEAQ (reference sequence). This CDR3 spans 13 amino acids. The V gene lost 4 bases and the J gene lost 6 bases, with 12 bases spanning the gap.

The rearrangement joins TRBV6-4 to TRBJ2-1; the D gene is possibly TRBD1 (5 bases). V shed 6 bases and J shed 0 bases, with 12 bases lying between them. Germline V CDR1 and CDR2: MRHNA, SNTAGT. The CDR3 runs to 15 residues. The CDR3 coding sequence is TGTGCCAGCAGCCCGACAGAGAGCTCCTACAATGAGCAGTTCTTC. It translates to CASSPTESSYNEQFF.

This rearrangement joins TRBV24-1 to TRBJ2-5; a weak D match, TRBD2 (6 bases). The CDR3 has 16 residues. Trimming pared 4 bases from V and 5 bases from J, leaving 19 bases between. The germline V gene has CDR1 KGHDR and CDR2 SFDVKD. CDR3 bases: TGTGCCACCAGTGACCCGAAGGTTTCGGGGGTGGAGACCCAGTACTTC. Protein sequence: CATSDPKVSGVETQYF.

Here the CDR3 reads CASSVNGGGEETQYF. In DNA, the CDR3 is TGTGCCAGCAGCGTGAACGGTGGAGGGGAAGAGACCCAGTACTTC. The rearrangement uses TRBV9 and TRBJ2-5; possible D gene TRBD2, 6 bases. Germline V gene sequence: CDR1 SGDLS, CDR2 YYNGEE. The V gene lost 2 bases and the J gene lost 3 bases, with 14 bases spanning the gap. There are 15 residues in the CDR3.

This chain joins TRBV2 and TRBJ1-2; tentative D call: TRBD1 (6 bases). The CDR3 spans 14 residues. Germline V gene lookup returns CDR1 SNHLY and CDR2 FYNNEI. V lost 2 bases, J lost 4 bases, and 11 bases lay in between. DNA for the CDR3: TGTGCCAGCAGTGAAACAGGGAACGTCTATGGCTACACCTTC. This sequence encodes CASSETGNVYGYTF.

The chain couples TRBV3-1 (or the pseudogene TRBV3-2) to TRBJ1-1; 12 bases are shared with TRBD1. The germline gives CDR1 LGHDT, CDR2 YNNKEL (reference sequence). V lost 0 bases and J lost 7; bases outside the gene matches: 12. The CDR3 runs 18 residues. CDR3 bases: TGTGCCAGCAGCCAAGATTATGGGACAGGGGGCGCGTCGAGTGAAGCTTTCTTT. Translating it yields CASSQDYGTGGASSEAFF.

The DNA of the CDR3 is TGTGCCAGCCGACAGGGAACTAGCACAGATACGCAGTATTTT. This encodes CASRQGTSTDTQYF. The chain has TRBV19 and TRBJ2-3, with TRBD1 matching 7 bases. This CDR3 region has 14 residues. V lost 9 bases, J lost 0 bases, and 6 bases stayed unmatched. From germline, CDR1 is LNHDA and CDR2 SQIVND (reference sequence).

Here the CDR3 DNA reads TGTGCCAGCAGCCACACCCCCCTGGACGAGCAGTACTTC. Translating gives CASSHTPLDEQYF. The V gene is TRBV7-6, the J gene TRBJ2-7; D remains ambiguous. V dropped 5 bases and J dropped 5 bases, with 13 bases sitting between them. CDR1 and CDR2 from the germline V gene are SGHVS and FNYEAQ. The CDR3 length is 13 residues.

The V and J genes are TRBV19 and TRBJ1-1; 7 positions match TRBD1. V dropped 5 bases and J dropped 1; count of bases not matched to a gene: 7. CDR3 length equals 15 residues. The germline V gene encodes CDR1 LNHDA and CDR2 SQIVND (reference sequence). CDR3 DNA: TGTGCCAGTAGTCCGACAGGGTCCTCGAACACTGAAGCTTTCTTT. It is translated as CASSPTGSSNTEAFF.

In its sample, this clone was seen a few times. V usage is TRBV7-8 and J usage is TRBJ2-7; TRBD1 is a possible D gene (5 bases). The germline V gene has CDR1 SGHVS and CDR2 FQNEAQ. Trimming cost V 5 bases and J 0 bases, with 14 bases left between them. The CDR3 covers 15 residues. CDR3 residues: CASSVTGIGSYEQYF. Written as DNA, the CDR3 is TGTGCCAGCAGCGTAACAGGAATTGGCTCCTACGAGCAGTACTTC.

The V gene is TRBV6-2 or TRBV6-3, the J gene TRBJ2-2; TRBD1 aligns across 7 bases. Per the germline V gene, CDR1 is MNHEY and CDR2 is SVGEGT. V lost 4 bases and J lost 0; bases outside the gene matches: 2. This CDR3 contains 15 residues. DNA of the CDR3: TGTGCCAGCAGTTCGGGACAGCCGAACACCGGGGAGCTGTTTTTT. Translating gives CASSSGQPNTGELFF.

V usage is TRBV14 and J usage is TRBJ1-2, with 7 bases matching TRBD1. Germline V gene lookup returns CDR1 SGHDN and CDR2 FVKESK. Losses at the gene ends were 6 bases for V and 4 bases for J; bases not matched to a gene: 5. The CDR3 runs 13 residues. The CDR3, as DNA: TGTGCCAGCAGTTCTACAGGGGTCTATGGCTACACCTTC. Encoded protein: CASSSTGVYGYTF.

The CDR3 nucleotides read TGTGCCAGCAGTCCCGGGACAGGCTGGGAGACCCAGTACTTC. Its translation is CASSPGTGWETQYF. The rearrangement links TRBV6-5 to TRBJ2-5, with TRBD1 matching 8 bases. The CDR3 has 14 residues. CDR1 MNHEY and CDR2 SVGAGI come from the germline V gene. Unmatched junction bases numbered 7, after V lost 5 bases and J lost 5 bases.

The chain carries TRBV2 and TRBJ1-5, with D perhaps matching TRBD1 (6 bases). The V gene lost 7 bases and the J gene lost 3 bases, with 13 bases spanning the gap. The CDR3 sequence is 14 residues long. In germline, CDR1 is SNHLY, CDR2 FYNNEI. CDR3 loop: CASTADSVNQPQHF. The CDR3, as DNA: TGTGCCAGCACCGCGGACAGTGTCAATCAGCCCCAGCATTTT.

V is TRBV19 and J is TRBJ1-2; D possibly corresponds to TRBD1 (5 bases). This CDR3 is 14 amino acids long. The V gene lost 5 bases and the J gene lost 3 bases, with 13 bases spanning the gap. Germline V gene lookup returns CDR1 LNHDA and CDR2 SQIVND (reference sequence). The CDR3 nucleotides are TGTGCCAGTAGTCGGGACTCTTCCGACTATGGCTACACCTTC. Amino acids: CASSRDSSDYGYTF.

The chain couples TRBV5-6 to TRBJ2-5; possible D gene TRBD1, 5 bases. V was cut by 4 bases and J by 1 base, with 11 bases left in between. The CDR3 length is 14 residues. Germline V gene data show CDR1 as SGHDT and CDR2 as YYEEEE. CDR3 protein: CASSLRTLQETQYF. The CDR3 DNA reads TGTGCCAGCAGCCTTCGGACACTCCAAGAGACCCAGTACTTC.

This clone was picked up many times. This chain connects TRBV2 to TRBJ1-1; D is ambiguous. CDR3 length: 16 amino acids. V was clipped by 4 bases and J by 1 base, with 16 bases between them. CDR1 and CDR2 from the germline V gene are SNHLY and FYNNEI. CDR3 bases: TGTGCCAGCAGTGGGGAGTTGGTAGGTTGGAACACTGAAGCTTTCTTT. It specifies CASSGELVGWNTEAFF.

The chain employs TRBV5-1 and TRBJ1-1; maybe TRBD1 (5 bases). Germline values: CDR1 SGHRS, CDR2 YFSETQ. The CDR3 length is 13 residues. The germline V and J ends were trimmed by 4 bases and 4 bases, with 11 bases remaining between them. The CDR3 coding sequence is TGCGCCAGCAGCCCTACAGGAATCACTGAAGCTTTCTTT. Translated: CASSPTGITEAFF.

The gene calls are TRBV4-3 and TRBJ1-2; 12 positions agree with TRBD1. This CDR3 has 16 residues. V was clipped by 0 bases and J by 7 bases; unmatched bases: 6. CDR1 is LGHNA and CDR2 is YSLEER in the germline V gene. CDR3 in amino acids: CASSQDWGQGARGYTF. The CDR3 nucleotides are TGCGCCAGCAGCCAAGATTGGGGACAGGGGGCACGTGGCTACACCTTC.

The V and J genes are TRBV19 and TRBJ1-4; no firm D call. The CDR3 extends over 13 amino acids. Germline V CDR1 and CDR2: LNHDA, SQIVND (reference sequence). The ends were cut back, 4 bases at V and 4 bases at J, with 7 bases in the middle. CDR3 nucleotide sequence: TGTGCCAGTAGTACCCGGGTTAATGAAAAACTGTTTTTT. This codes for CASSTRVNEKLFF. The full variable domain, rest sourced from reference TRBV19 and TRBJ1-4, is DGGITQSPKYLFRKEGQNVTLSCEQNLNHDAMYWYRQDPGQGLRLIYYSQIVNDFQKGDIAEGYSVSREKKESFPLTVTSAQKNPTAFYLCASSTRVNEKLFFGSGTQLSVL.

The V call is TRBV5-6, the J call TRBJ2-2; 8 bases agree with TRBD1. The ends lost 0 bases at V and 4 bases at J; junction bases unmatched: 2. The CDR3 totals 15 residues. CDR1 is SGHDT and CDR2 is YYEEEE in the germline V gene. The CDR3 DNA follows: TGTGCCAGCAGCTTGGTCAGGGGGCTCACCGGGGAGCTGTTTTTT. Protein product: CASSLVRGLTGELFF. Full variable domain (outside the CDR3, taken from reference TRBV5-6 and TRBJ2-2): DAGVTQSPTHLIKTRGQQVTLRCSPKSGHDTVSWYQQALGQGPQFIFQYYEEEERQRGNFPDRFSGHQFPNYSSELNVNALLLGDSALYLCASSLVRGLTGELFFGEGSRLTVL.